The present TCR beta chain was sequenced within a study of T cells after yellow fever vaccination. V shed 1 base and J shed 8 bases, with 2 bases lying between them. CDR3 length: 11 residues. The germline gives CDR1 PRHDT, CDR2 FYEKMQ (reference sequence). In TCRdb, the 5' RACE reads were re-called with MiXCR into one record per CDR3 protein. The repertoire holds about 150,000 distinct CDR3 sequences, with approximately 6.2% as singletons. The table lists this clonotype with many counts. V usage is TRBV13 and J usage is TRBJ1-4; D is unresolved. This TCR was sampled from a man aged 18 to 30 who received the YFV17D yellow fever vaccine. The sample consisted of CD4+ T cells sorted from PBMCs, taken on the day of the first yellow fever vaccination. The CDR3 sequence: CASSLDEKLFF. DNA of the CDR3: TGTGCCAGCAGCTTAGACGAAAAACTGTTTTTT. Full variable domain (rest looked up from reference TRBV13 and TRBJ1-4): AAGVIQSPRHLIKEKRETATLKCYPIPRHDTVYWYQQGPGQDPQFLISFYEKMQSDKGSIPDRFSAQQFSDYHSELNMSSLELGDSALYFCASSLDEKLFFGSGTQLSVL.